The TCR beta chain described here comes from a study of beta chain features in type 1 diabetes. Overall study findings and caveats: The study found fewer insertions and more deletions at VDJ junctions in type 1 diabetes patients. Using cDNA template may skew counts toward highly expressing activated cells. Type 1 diabetes patients had moderately but significantly shorter TCRB CDR3s in all four CD4+ subsets.

Markers CD45RO/CCR7/CD25/CD127/CD95/CD27 served to sort CD4+ naive, central memory, regulatory and stem cell-like memory cells. Sorted populations all exceeded 95% purity. For this clone: Antigen: not known. The junction differs from germline at one of its ends, possibly a read error.

Sequenced material consisted of expressed TCRB transcripts (all of the isolated RNA was reverse transcribed). Measured with immunoSEQ multiplex PCR; TCRdb has only the in-frame clones, and not every one. The sample contains about 700,000 clones, 13% of which appear only once. Germline loops: CDR1 SEHNR, CDR2 FQNEAQ (reference sequence). The CDR3 is made up of 15 amino acids. The chain recombines TRBV7-9 with TRBJ1-4; 10 nucleotides agree with TRBD1. The sample comprised naive CD4+ T cells from blood. This TCR was recovered from a man between 18 and 29 years old with type 1 diabetes. CDR3 residues: CASRLAGTGDEKLFF. In DNA, the CDR3 is TGTGCCAGCAGGTTAGCCGGGACAGGGGATGAAAAACTGTTTTTT.